This TCR beta chain was identified during a study of CD8 T cells in Susac syndrome. Trimming left V 0 bases short and J 2 bases short, with 15 bases between. Germline CDR1 SGHRS, CDR2 YFSETQ. This CDR3 has 16 residues. Random hexamers were used to reverse transcribe about 0.45 to 1 ug of RNA. TCR beta CDR3 was amplified by immunoSEQ covering 54 Vbeta and 13 Jbeta. One entry per CDR3 protein, called by TCRdb with MiXCR from the immunoSEQ multiplex PCR reads. Of under 200,000 distinct CDR3 sequences in the sample, 90% to 95% were seen once. The chain links TRBV5-1 to TRBJ2-7, with D perhaps matching TRBD2 (5 bases). This receptor was identified in a human donor in good health. The sequenced sample was CD4+ T cells from PBMCs. The CDR3 reads CASSLGGPTGTYEQYF. The CDR3 DNA follows: TGCGCCAGCAGCTTGGGGGGTCCAACGGGAACCTACGAGCAGTACTTC.